This section outlines one T cell receptor beta chain sequence together with its context. Antigen unknown. Researchers made TCR beta libraries by using iRepertoire HTBI primers and running Arm-PCR on CDR3 regions. A single record per CDR3 protein comes from TCRdb applying MiXCR to the multiplex PCR reads. The table shows some 250,000 distinct CDR3 sequences, with around 17% occurring only once. These data come from a study of regulatory T cells in long-lasting Graves disease. Findings and caveats of the study: Clonotypes that were public and shared totalled about 2,500 in persistent patients versus around 1,000 in new patients.

The CDR3 consists of 13 residues. V was cut by 6 bases and J by 4 bases, with 10 bases left in between. The germline CDR1 and CDR2 sequences are WSHSY and SAAADI. Described time point: newly diagnosed GD, antithyroid drugs for less than 3 months. RNA isolated from PBMCs was used to make the TCR library. The chain recombines TRBV10-2 with TRBJ1-5; possible D gene TRBD1, 5 bases. The sample consisted of peripheral blood mononuclear cells (PBMCs), taken at new diagnosis, from a patient treated with antithyroid drugs. This sequence was found in a female donor with Graves disease. CDR3 sequence: CASRDRQNQPQHF. The DNA for the CDR3 is TGCGCCAGCAGGGATCGACAGAATCAGCCCCAGCATTTT.